Sequencing of this TCR beta chain was carried out in a study of vaccination and CD4 T cells after COVID-19. Study-level findings and limits: Among reactive clones from convalescent patients, a median 86.3% appeared only post-vaccination.

Comment on this clonotype: The antigen is undetermined.

Sequencing of cultured CD4+ T cell DNA used the Oncomine TCR Beta short-read assay. From CD4+ T cells that had been cultured, genomic DNA was extracted. TCRdb used MiXCR to reprocess the PCR reads, holding one entry per CDR3 protein. The table has about 11,000 distinct CDR3 sequences, about 40% seen once. The treatment was: roughly 11-day PBMC culture with coronavirus spike peptide pools or control peptides (ViraFEST assay). From germline, CDR1 is SGHRS and CDR2 YFSETQ. CDR3 length equals 14 residues. V lost 0 bases, J lost 7 bases, and 11 bases lay in between. The J gene is TRBJ1-5, the V gene TRBV5-1, with D tentatively TRBD1 (5 bases). Sequenced: CD4+ T cells from blood, cultured in vitro. The clonotype comes from a human donor who had recovered from COVID-19. The CDR3 DNA reads TGCGCCAGCAGCTTGGCTGGGACTGGACAGCCCCAGCATTTT. Its translation: CASSLAGTGQPQHF.